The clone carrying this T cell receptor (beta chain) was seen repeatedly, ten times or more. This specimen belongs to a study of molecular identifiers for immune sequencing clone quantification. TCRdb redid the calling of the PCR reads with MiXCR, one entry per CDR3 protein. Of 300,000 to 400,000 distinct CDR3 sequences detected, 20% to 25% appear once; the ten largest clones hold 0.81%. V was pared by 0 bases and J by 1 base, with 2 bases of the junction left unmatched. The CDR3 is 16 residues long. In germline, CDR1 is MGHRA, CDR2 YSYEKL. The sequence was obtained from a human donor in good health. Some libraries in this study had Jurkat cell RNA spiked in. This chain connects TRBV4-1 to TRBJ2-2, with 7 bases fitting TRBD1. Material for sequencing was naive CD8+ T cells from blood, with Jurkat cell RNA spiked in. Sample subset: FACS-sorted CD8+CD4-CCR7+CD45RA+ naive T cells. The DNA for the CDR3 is TGCGCCAGCAGCCAAGATTACAGGGGGAACACCGGGGAGCTGTTTTTT. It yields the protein CASSQDYRGNTGELFF.